Following are 32 T cell receptor beta chains from one sample sequenced in a study of blood T cell repertoires in COVID-19. TCRdb's table, derived via immunoSEQ multiplex PCR, lists solely in-frame clones and lacks some. The table shows approximately 110,000 clones, with more than 75% occurring only once. What was sequenced was peripheral blood. The receptors stem from a woman in her thirties or forties with acute or convalescent COVID-19.

This chain joins TRBV7-2 and TRBJ2-3; perhaps TRBD1 as D (6 bases). The germline CDR1 and CDR2 sequences are SGHTA and FQGNSA. Deletions cut 0 bases from V and 6 bases from J, with 13 bases between. There are 15 residues in the CDR3. DNA for the CDR3: TGTGCCAGCAGCTTAGCGGGGGCCCGTCTCGATACGCAGTATTTT. Translation: CASSLAGARLDTQYF.

In DNA, the CDR3 is TGTGCCAGCAGTAATGAGAGGACAGGAGGCTCTGGAAACACCATATATTTT. As protein: CASSNERTGGSGNTIYF. This chain joins TRBV7-9 and TRBJ1-3; TRBD1 agrees at 7 bases. Trimming removed 6 bases from V and 0 bases from J; junction bases left unmatched: 11. The CDR3 contains 17 residues. Germline V gene sequence: CDR1 SEHNR, CDR2 FQNEAQ (reference sequence). Full variable domain (rest looked up from reference TRBV7-9 and TRBJ1-3): DTGVSQNPRHKITKRGQNVTFRCDPISEHNRLYWYRQTLGQGPEFLTYFQNEAQLEKSRLLSDRFSAERPKGSFSTLEIQRTEQGDSAMYLCASSNERTGGSGNTIYFGEGSWLTVV.

J is TRBJ2-3 and V is TRBV15; D is ambiguous. The CDR3 runs 14 residues. Per germline, CDR1 LNHNV and CDR2 YYDKDF (reference sequence). V lost 1 base to trimming and J lost 2 bases, with 7 bases between them. The CDR3 DNA is TGTGCCACCAGCAGAGTACAGAACACAGATACGCAGTATTTT. It yields the protein CATSRVQNTDTQYF.

The CDR3 sequence is CAWSVQAVPYYGYTF. The DNA for the CDR3 is TGTGCCTGGAGTGTACAGGCTGTTCCATACTATGGCTACACCTTC. The V and J genes are TRBV30 and TRBJ1-2, with D perhaps TRBD1 (5 bases). V was pared by 0 bases and J by 3 bases, with 14 bases between. CDR1 is GTSNPN and CDR2 is SVGIG in the germline V gene (reference sequence). The CDR3 totals 15 residues.

The rearrangement joins TRBV5-1 to TRBJ2-1; possibly TRBD2 for D (5 bases). The CDR3 spans 16 residues. V was pared by 4 bases and J by 7 bases, with 21 bases between. CDR1 and CDR2 (germline): SGHRS, YFSETQ. The CDR3 DNA reads as TGCGCCAGCAGCCCGGGTAGCGCTTCGATAAGGAATGAGCAGTTCTTC. Encoded protein: CASSPGSASIRNEQFF. The full variable domain, in which reference TRBV5-1 and TRBJ2-1 provide the parts outside the CDR3, is KAGVTQTPRYLIKTRGQQVTLSCSPISGHRSVSWYQQTPGQGLQFLFEYFSETQRNKGNFPGRFSGRQFSNSRSEMNVSTLELGDSALYLCASSPGSASIRNEQFFGPGTRLTVL.

The gene calls are TRBV7-2 and TRBJ2-1, with 10 bases matching TRBD2. J lost 6 bases, V lost 2 bases, and 7 bases had no gene match. CDR1 and CDR2 from the germline V gene are SGHTA and FQGNSA. The CDR3 contains 16 residues. The CDR3 sequence: CASSLWSGGAANEQFF. The CDR3 DNA is TGTGCCAGCAGCTTATGGAGCGGGGGGGCCGCCAATGAGCAGTTCTTC.

This sequence joins TRBV5-5 and TRBJ2-2, with TRBD2 matching 7 bases. The germline V gene encodes CDR1 SGHKS and CDR2 YYEKEE (reference sequence). CDR3 length equals 15 residues. V lost 2 bases, J lost 0 bases, and 1 base stayed unmatched. Here the CDR3 DNA reads TGTGCCAGCAGCTTAGCGGGGCCGAACACCGGGGAGCTGTTTTTT. It is translated as CASSLAGPNTGELFF.

This chain connects TRBV27 to TRBJ2-2, with 8 bases fitting TRBD1. CDR1 MNHEY and CDR2 SMNVEV come from the germline V gene (reference sequence). The ends lost 5 bases at V and 4 bases at J; junction bases unmatched: 6. The CDR3 is made up of 15 amino acids. The CDR3 region has the DNA TGTGCCAGCAGTCGACAGGGGACGGGCACCGGGGAGCTGTTTTTT. This translates into CASSRQGTGTGELFF.

V usage is TRBV6-1 and J usage is TRBJ2-1; possible D gene TRBD1, 6 bases. The germline gives CDR1 MNHNS, CDR2 SASEGT. This CDR3 region has 16 residues. Trimming took off 1 base at V and 0 bases at J, with 10 bases between the two ends. The CDR3 is CASSEDGRGSYNEQFF. The CDR3 bases are TGTGCCAGCAGTGAAGATGGCAGGGGCTCCTACAATGAGCAGTTCTTC.

This chain uses TRBV2 with TRBJ2-7, with 7 bases that match TRBD1. Trimming cost V 7 bases and J 5 bases; bases outside gene matches: 8. Germline V gene data show CDR1 as SNHLY and CDR2 as FYNNEI. The CDR3 is 13 amino acids. The CDR3 spells CASNKGAFNEQYF. In DNA, the CDR3 is TGTGCCAGCAATAAGGGGGCGTTTAACGAGCAGTACTTC.

The chain couples TRBV19 to TRBJ2-7; D ambiguous. The CDR3 sequence is 14 residues long. Trimming took 8 bases from V and 4 from J, leaving 18 bases between them. Germline V lookup: CDR1 LNHDA, CDR2 SQIVND (reference sequence). The chain's CDR3 is CASQRGAGSYEQYF. In nucleotides, the CDR3 is TGTGCCAGTCAGAGAGGCGCCGGGTCGTACGAGCAGTACTTC.

The rearrangement links TRBV7-9 to TRBJ2-1, with TRBD1 matching over 7 bases. The CDR3 spans 16 residues. V dropped 2 bases and J dropped 3; count of bases not matched to a gene: 7. The V gene's germline CDR1 is SEHNR and CDR2 FQNEAQ (reference sequence). The CDR3 region has the DNA TGTGCCAGCAGCTTAAGGGACAGAGACCTCTACAATGAGCAGTTCTTC. This sequence encodes CASSLRDRDLYNEQFF.

J is TRBJ1-3 and V is TRBV12-3 or TRBV12-4; D is unresolved. This CDR3 has 13 amino acids. Trimming removed 1 base at V and 4 bases at J, with 5 bases between. The CDR3, as DNA: TGTGCCAGCAGTTTAGAGCTAGGAAACACCATATATTTT. This translates into CASSLELGNTIYF.

This clone was found a few times. The same CDR3 is also encoded by other DNA sequences in this sample. V is TRBV5-1 and J is TRBJ1-2; D possibly corresponds to TRBD1 (6 bases). The CDR3 consists of 12 residues. CDR1 is SGHRS, CDR2 YFSETQ, per germline. V was trimmed by 4 bases and J by 6 bases, leaving 10 bases between them. The DNA for the CDR3 is TGCGCCAGCAGCAGGAACAGGGATGGCTACACCTTC. Amino acid sequence: CASSRNRDGYTF.

This clone was observed a handful of times. This chain joins TRBV21-1 and TRBJ2-5; the DNA was not compared with TRBD1, the D call given in the table. TRBV21-1 has pseudogene status. This CDR3 spans 14 amino acids. CDR3 bases: TGTGCCAGCAGCAAAGTACCAGGGCCGGAGACCCAGTACTTC. This sequence encodes CASSKVPGPETQYF.

The rearrangement joins TRBV11-3 to TRBJ2-7; D uncertain. Trimming pared 5 bases from V and 2 bases from J, leaving 10 bases between. This CDR3 is built from 13 residues. The V gene's germline CDR1 is SGHNT and CDR2 YENEEA. CDR3 amino acids: CASSPGNTYEQYF. DNA of the CDR3: TGTGCCAGCAGCCCAGGCAATACCTACGAGCAGTACTTC. Filled out from reference TRBV11-3 and TRBJ2-7, the complete variable domain reads EAGVVQSPRYKIIEKKQPVAFWCNPISGHNTLYWYLQNLGQGPELLIRYENEEAVDDSQLPKDRFSAERLKGVDSTLKIQPAELGDSAVYLCASSPGNTYEQYFGPGTRLTVT.

This rearrangement joins TRBV29-1 to TRBJ1-2, with a weak D call TRBD1 (6 bases). Trimming took off 2 bases at V and 12 bases at J, with 10 bases between the two ends. The germline gives CDR1 SQVTM, CDR2 ANQGSEA. The CDR3 is made up of 10 amino acids. CDR3 nucleotides: TGCAGCGTTGAAACACAGGGTCACACCTTC. Translation gives CSVETQGHTF.

This clone was counted once. The rearrangement links TRBV5-1 to TRBJ1-4, with a weak D call TRBD1 (5 bases). The CDR3 is 16 residues long. The V and J ends lost 0 bases and 7 bases respectively, with 16 bases between them. Germline V gives CDR1 SGHRS, CDR2 YFSETQ. The CDR3 DNA sequence: TGCGCCAGCAGCTTGGGGCGGGGGACGACGGGTGAAAAACTGTTTTTT. As protein: CASSLGRGTTGEKLFF.

The chain combines TRBV11-2 with TRBJ2-1; TRBD2 matches 8 bases. The CDR3 totals 15 residues. Trimming took 5 bases from V and 4 from J; bases not matched to a gene: 7. Germline V gives CDR1 SGHAT, CDR2 FQNNGV. CDR3: CASSPDAGGYNEQFF. The CDR3 nucleotides read TGTGCCAGCAGCCCGGATGCGGGGGGATACAATGAGCAGTTCTTC.

The chain has TRBV12-3 or TRBV12-4 and TRBJ1-5; D ambiguous. The length of the CDR3 is 13 residues. V gave up 2 bases and J gave up 6 bases, with 8 bases separating them. The CDR3 here is CASSLFGGQPQHF. Here the CDR3 DNA reads TGTGCCAGCAGTTTATTTGGAGGTCAGCCCCAGCATTTT.

The rearrangement joins TRBV19 to TRBJ1-5, with 8 bases fitting TRBD1. Germline V gene lookup returns CDR1 LNHDA and CDR2 SQIVND (reference sequence). V shed 4 bases and J 6 bases; nucleotides not matched to a gene: 8. This CDR3 is built from 15 residues. CDR3 DNA sequence: TGTGCCAGTAGTACAACAGGGGGTCGGGGTCAGCCCCAGCATTTT. It translates to CASSTTGGRGQPQHF.

The chain couples TRBV6-5 to TRBJ1-1, with TRBD1 matching over 9 bases. J lost 4 bases, V lost 7 bases, and 4 bases had no gene match. CDR1 and CDR2 (germline): MNHEY, SVGAGI. The CDR3 is 13 amino acids. CDR3 in amino acids: CASTRDRVTEAFF. The CDR3 coding sequence is TGTGCCAGCACCCGGGACAGGGTCACTGAAGCTTTCTTT.

This clone was observed a single time. The chain combines TRBV7-2 with TRBJ2-1; weak D call: TRBD1 (6 bases). The germline V gene has CDR1 SGHTA and CDR2 FQGNSA. Trimming removed 2 bases from V and 9 bases from J, with 20 bases in between. The CDR3 spans 16 residues. The CDR3: CASSLTGHRRWGEQFF. The CDR3 coding sequence is TGTGCCAGCAGCTTAACGGGACATAGGCGTTGGGGTGAGCAGTTCTTC.

The chain joins TRBV5-8 to TRBJ1-6; D unresolved. The CDR3 has 15 residues. Germline V gene lookup returns CDR1 SGHTS and CDR2 YDEGEE. V lost 1 base, J lost 3 bases, and 8 bases lay in between. The CDR3 nucleotides are TGTGCCAGCAGCTTGCGGGGAAACTATAATTCACCCCTCCACTTT. Encoded protein: CASSLRGNYNSPLHF.

This clone was seen once. This chain connects TRBV30 to TRBJ1-5, with D possibly being TRBD1 (6 bases). Germline CDR1 reads GTSNPN; CDR2 reads SVGIG (reference sequence). V lost 0 bases and J 5 bases, leaving 11 bases between the germline ends. The CDR3 is 14 residues long. The CDR3 is CAWSVGQIYQPQHF. The CDR3, as DNA: TGTGCCTGGAGTGTCGGACAGATTTATCAGCCCCAGCATTTT.

The rearrangement links TRBV18 to TRBJ2-7; D not certain. The CDR3 consists of 13 residues. Trimming pared 2 bases from V and 3 bases from J, leaving 8 bases between. The germline CDR1 and CDR2 sequences are KGHSH and LQKENI. CDR3 nucleotides: TGTGCCAGCTCACCATTTCCACTCTACGAGCAGTACTTC. It yields the protein CASSPFPLYEQYF.

The chain employs TRBV20-1 and TRBJ1-1, with 9 bases lining up with TRBD1. The junction had 6 bases not matched to a gene; V was cut back by 6 bases and J by 10 bases. The germline gives CDR1 DFQATT, CDR2 SNEGSKA (reference sequence). CDR3 length: 11 amino acids. In DNA form, the CDR3 reads TGCAGTGCCGGACAGGGGAAGGGAGCTTTCTTT. Translating gives CSAGQGKGAFF.

This clone was observed a single time. The CDR3 spells CASSPNAHAGELFF. The CDR3 DNA reads TGTGCCAGCAGCCCCAACGCGCATGCCGGGGAGCTGTTTTTT. The chain joins TRBV7-2 to TRBJ2-2; no reliable D call. Deletions cut 5 bases from V and 6 bases from J, with 13 bases between. This CDR3 has 14 amino acids. Looked up from germline, CDR1 is SGHTA and CDR2 is FQGNSA.

This clone was found once. The gene calls are TRBV6-6 and TRBJ1-4; possibly TRBD1 for D (5 bases). Germline loops: CDR1 MNHNY, CDR2 SVGAGI (reference sequence). The CDR3 is 19 amino acids. Trimming took off 5 bases at V and 0 bases at J, with 22 bases between the two ends. The CDR3 bases are TGTGCCAGCAGTCCGACATTTAGGGTTGGGGCCACAACTAATGAAAAACTGTTTTTT. Translation: CASSPTFRVGATTNEKLFF.

CDR3 coding DNA: TGCGCCAGCAGCTCAGGAGGAAGGGGGGCTTTCTTT. This codes for CASSSGGRGAFF. The V gene is TRBV4-1, the J gene TRBJ1-1; D is perhaps TRBD1 (6 bases). This CDR3 spans 12 amino acids. V shed 5 bases and J shed 11 bases, with 15 bases lying between them. Germline CDR1 and CDR2: MGHRA and YSYEKL.

The V call is TRBV2, the J call TRBJ1-3; D gene unclear. Germline V CDR1 and CDR2: SNHLY, FYNNEI. The CDR3 extends over 12 amino acids. Trimming removed 4 bases from V and 6 bases from J, with 7 bases in between. CDR3 nucleotides: TGTGCCAGCAGTGTATCGTCAAACACCATATATTTT. It is translated as CASSVSSNTIYF.

The table lists this clone with a count of one. The chain joins TRBV12-3 or TRBV12-4 to TRBJ2-7, with D maybe TRBD1 (5 bases). The CDR3 sequence is 12 residues long. V dropped 8 bases and J dropped 7 bases, with 15 bases sitting between them. The CDR3 is CASRAGMGEQYF. The CDR3 DNA reads TGTGCCAGCCGTGCAGGGATGGGTGAGCAGTACTTC.